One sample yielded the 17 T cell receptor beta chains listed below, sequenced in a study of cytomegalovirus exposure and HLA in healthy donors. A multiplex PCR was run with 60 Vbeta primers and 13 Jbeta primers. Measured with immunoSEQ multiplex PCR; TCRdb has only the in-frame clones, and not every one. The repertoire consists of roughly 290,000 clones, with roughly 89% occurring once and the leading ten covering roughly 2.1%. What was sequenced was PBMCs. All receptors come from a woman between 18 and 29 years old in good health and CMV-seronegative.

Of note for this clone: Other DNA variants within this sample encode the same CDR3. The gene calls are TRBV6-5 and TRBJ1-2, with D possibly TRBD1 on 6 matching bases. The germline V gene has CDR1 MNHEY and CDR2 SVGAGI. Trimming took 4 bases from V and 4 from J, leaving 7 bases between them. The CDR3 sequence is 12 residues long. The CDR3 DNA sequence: TGTGCCAGCAGTTCAGGGGTCTATGGCTACACCTTC. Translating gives CASSSGVYGYTF.

The CDR3 spells CSVMTGSLPEQYF. CDR3 in DNA: TGCAGCGTTATGACAGGGTCTCTCCCCGAGCAGTACTTC. The J gene is TRBJ2-7, the V gene TRBV29-1, with 7 bases lining up with TRBD1. Germline trimming cut 5 bases from V and 6 bases from J; bases unmatched to any gene: 10. CDR3 length: 13 amino acids. Per the germline V gene, CDR1 is SQVTM and CDR2 is ANQGSEA.

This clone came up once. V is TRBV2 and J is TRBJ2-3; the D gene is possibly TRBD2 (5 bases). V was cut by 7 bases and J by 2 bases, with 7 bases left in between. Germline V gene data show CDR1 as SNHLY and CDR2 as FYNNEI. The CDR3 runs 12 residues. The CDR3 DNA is TGTGCCAGCAACGGGGACACAGATACGCAGTATTTT. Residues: CASNGDTDTQYF.

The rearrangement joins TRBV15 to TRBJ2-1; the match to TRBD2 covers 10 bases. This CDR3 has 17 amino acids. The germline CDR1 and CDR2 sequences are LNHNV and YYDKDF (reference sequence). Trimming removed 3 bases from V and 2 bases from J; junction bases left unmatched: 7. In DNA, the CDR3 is TGTGCCACCAGCAGTAGGCCGGGACTAGCGACCTACAATGAGCAGTTCTTC. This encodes CATSSRPGLATYNEQFF. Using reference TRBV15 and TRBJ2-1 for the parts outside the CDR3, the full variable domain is DAMVIQNPRYQVTQFGKPVTLSCSQTLNHNVMYWYQQKSSQAPKLLFHYYDKDFNNEADTPDNFQSRRPNTSFCFLDIRSPGLGDTAMYLCATSSRPGLATYNEQFFGPGTRLTVL.

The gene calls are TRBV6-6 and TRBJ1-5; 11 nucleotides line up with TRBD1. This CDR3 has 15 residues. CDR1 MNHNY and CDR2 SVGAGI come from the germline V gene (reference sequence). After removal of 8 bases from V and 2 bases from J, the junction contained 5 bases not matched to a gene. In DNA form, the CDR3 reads TGTGCCAGCGGCCCGGGACAGGGGGGCAATCAGCCCCAGCATTTT. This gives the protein CASGPGQGGNQPQHF.

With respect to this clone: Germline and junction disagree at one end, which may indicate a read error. CDR3 region: CASSPTRSTEAFF. The CDR3 DNA follows: TGTGCCAGCAGCCCGACCCGGAGCACTGAAGCTTTCTTT. This rearrangement joins TRBV5-1 to TRBJ1-1, with D uncertain. Germline values: CDR1 SGHRS, CDR2 YFSETQ. This CDR3 spans 13 amino acids.

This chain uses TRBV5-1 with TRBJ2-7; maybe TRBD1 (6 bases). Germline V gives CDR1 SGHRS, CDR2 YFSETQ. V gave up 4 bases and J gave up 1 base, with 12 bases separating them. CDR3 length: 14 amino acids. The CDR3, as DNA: TGCGCCAGCAGCCAGACAGGCGGTTCCTACGAGCAGTACTTC. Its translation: CASSQTGGSYEQYF.

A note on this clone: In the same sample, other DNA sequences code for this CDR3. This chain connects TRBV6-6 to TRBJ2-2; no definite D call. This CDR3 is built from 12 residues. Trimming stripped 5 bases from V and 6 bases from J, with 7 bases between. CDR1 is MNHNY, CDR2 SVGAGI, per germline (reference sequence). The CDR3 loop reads CASSPGSGELFF. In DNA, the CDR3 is TGTGCCAGCAGTCCAGGATCCGGGGAGCTGTTTTTT.

CDR3 sequence (DNA): TGTGCCAGCAGCTTGCAGGGAATTAACACTGAAGCTTTCTTT. Amino acid sequence: CASSLQGINTEAFF. The chain joins TRBV5-5 to TRBJ1-1; D is possibly TRBD1 (5 bases). Trimming removed 1 base at V and 2 bases at J, with 9 bases between. The CDR3 sequence is 14 residues long. Germline-derived CDR1 and CDR2 are SGHKS and YYEKEE (reference sequence).

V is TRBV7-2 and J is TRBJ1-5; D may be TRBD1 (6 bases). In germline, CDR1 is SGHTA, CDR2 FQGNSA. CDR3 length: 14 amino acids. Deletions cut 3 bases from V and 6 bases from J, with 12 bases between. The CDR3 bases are TGTGCCAGCAGCTTTCAGGGGTGGGGTCAGCCCCAGCATTTT. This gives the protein CASSFQGWGQPQHF.

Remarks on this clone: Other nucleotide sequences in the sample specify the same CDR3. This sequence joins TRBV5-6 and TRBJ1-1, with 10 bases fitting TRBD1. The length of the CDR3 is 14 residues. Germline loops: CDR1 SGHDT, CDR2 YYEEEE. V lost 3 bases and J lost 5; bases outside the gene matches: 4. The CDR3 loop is CASSWGQGRTEAFF. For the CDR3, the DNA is TGTGCCAGCAGCTGGGGACAGGGGCGTACTGAAGCTTTCTTT.

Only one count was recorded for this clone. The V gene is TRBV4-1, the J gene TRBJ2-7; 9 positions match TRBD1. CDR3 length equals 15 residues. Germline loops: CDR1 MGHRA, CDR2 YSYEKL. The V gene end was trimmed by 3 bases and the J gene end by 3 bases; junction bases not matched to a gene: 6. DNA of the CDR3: TGCGCCAGCAGCCAGTCCCCGGGACAGGGCTACGAGCAGTACTTC. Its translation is CASSQSPGQGYEQYF.

The CDR3 loop is CAIGGGAGNEQFF. The CDR3 DNA reads as TGTGCCATCGGCGGGGGGGCTGGCAATGAGCAGTTCTTC. The chain recombines TRBV10-3 with TRBJ2-1; 9 positions match TRBD2. With 8 bases clipped from V and 6 bases from J, the junction kept 5 bases outside the gene matches. Germline loops: CDR1 ENHRY, CDR2 SYGVKD. The CDR3 is 13 residues long.

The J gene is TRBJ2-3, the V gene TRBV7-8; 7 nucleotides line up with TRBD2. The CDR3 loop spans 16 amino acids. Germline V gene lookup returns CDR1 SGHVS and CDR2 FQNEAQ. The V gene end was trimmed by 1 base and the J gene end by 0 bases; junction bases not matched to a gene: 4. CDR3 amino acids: CASSLGDYPSTDTQYF. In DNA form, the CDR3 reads TGTGCCAGCAGCTTAGGGGACTATCCTAGCACAGATACGCAGTATTTT.

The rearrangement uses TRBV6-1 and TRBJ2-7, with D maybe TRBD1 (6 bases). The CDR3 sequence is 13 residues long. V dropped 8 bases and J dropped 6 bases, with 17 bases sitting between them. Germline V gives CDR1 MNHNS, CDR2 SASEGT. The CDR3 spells CASAADRMREQYF. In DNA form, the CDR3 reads TGTGCCAGCGCGGCCGACAGGATGCGCGAGCAGTACTTC.

The DNA of the CDR3 is TGTGCCAGCAGCCAAGGCTTGGCGGCCGGGGAGCTGTTTTTT. The encoded protein is CASSQGLAAGELFF. The rearrangement joins TRBV4-2 to TRBJ2-2; no clear D gene. CDR3 size: 14 residues. The germline V gene has CDR1 LGHNA and CDR2 YNFKEQ. V shed 1 base and J shed 6 bases, with 9 bases lying between them.

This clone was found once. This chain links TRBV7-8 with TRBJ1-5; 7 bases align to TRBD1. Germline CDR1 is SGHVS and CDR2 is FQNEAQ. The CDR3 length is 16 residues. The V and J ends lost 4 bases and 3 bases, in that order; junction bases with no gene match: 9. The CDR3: CASSSPRDSPNQPQHF. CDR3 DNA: TGTGCCAGCAGCTCCCCCCGGGACAGCCCCAATCAGCCCCAGCATTTT.